The 25 T cell receptor beta chains listed next were all sequenced from one sample in a study of T cell changes during pregnancy in multiple sclerosis. The table came from immunoSEQ multiplex PCR; TCRdb's copy has only in-frame clones and leaves some out. The data show some 38,000 clones, with roughly 89% seen just once and 0.55% to 0.7% held by the top ten. This sample comprised CD4+ T cells from peripheral blood mononuclear cells, obtained in the second trimester of pregnancy. The source of these receptors is a female donor in good health, enrolled as a control in a pregnancy study.

The table lists this clone with a count of one. The chain combines TRBV11-2 with TRBJ1-3; D uncertain. The CDR3 consists of 15 residues. Trimming took 5 bases from V and 4 from J, leaving 15 bases between them. CDR1 is SGHAT and CDR2 is FQNNGV in the germline V gene. CDR3 amino acids: CASSPIARDGNTIYF. DNA for the CDR3: TGTGCCAGCAGCCCTATAGCCCGAGACGGAAACACCATATATTTT.

The V gene is TRBV7-3, the J gene TRBJ2-2; 12 nucleotides align to TRBD1. Germline CDR1 and CDR2: SGHTA and FQGTGA. The trim removed 6 bases at V and 1 base at J, leaving 6 bases unmatched. This CDR3 comprises 17 residues. The CDR3 DNA reads TGTGCCAGCAGAGCCGGGACAGGGGGCCGGAACACCGGGGAGCTGTTTTTT. It is translated as CASRAGTGGRNTGELFF.

The chain combines TRBV7-6 with TRBJ2-3, with 10 bases identical to TRBD2. V was pared by 5 bases and J by 3 bases, with 8 bases of the junction left unmatched. Germline CDR1 reads SGHVS; CDR2 reads FNYEAQ. The CDR3 totals 16 residues. CDR3 loop: CASSTVTSGVTDTQYF. The CDR3 nucleotides read TGTGCCAGCAGCACTGTCACTAGCGGGGTTACAGATACGCAGTATTTT. Complete variable domain (other parts from reference TRBV7-6 and TRBJ2-3): GAGVSQSPRYKVTKRGQDVALRCDPISGHVSLYWYRQALGQGPEFLTYFNYEAQQDKSGLPNDRFSAERPEGSISTLTIQRTEQRDSAMYRCASSTVTSGVTDTQYFGPGTRLTVL.

Written as DNA, the CDR3 is TGTGCCAGCAGTGAAGAGGGACTAAGCAATCAGCCCCAGCATTTT. This translates into CASSEEGLSNQPQHF. The V and J genes are TRBV6-1 and TRBJ1-5; D is possibly TRBD1 (5 bases). The CDR3 runs 15 residues. Germline CDR1 reads MNHNS; CDR2 reads SASEGT. V lost 1 base, J lost 1 base, and 8 bases lay in between.

The rearrangement joins TRBV7-9 to TRBJ2-5, with 9 bases matching TRBD1. Germline V gene sequence: CDR1 SEHNR, CDR2 FQNEAQ (reference sequence). Trimming took 4 bases from V and 9 from J; bases not matched to a gene: 12. The CDR3 is 15 residues long. The CDR3 bases are TGTGCCAGCAGCTACGGACAGGGGATCTTGGAGGCCCAGTACTTC. It translates to CASSYGQGILEAQYF.

The chain carries TRBV5-1 and TRBJ1-3; D possibly corresponds to TRBD1 (5 bases). CDR1 and CDR2 (germline): SGHRS, YFSETQ. This CDR3 has 14 residues. V was clipped by 4 bases and J by 8 bases, with 16 bases between them. CDR3 protein: CASSHQGVSDTIYF. CDR3 nucleotides: TGCGCCAGCAGCCATCAAGGGGTCTCGGACACCATATATTTT.

This sequence joins TRBV23-1 and TRBJ1-4; no reliable D call. TRBV23-1 belongs to the ORF category, with a function that is uncertain. V lost 7 bases and J lost 8, with 23 bases in between. This CDR3 has 16 residues. CDR3 in amino acids: CASTSKANSAKEKLFF. CDR3 nucleotides: TGCGCCAGCACTTCGAAAGCCAATAGTGCCAAGGAAAAACTGTTTTTT.

This chain joins TRBV7-8 and TRBJ1-2; weak D call: TRBD1 (6 bases). This CDR3 has 13 residues. Per germline, CDR1 SGHVS and CDR2 FQNEAQ. The V end lost 4 bases, the J end lost 6 bases, and 12 bases lay between the germline ends. CDR3 sequence (DNA): TGTGCCAGCAGCTATTCGCGGGGGCATGGCTACACCTTC. This encodes CASSYSRGHGYTF.

The CDR3 bases are TGTGCCAGCAACCCCAGATTTAGCGGGGGGGGCAATGAGCAGTTCTTC. Translating it yields CASNPRFSGGGNEQFF. The V gene is TRBV7-8, the J gene TRBJ2-1; 11 bases map to TRBD2. CDR3 length: 16 residues. Germline CDR1 and CDR2: SGHVS and FQNEAQ. The ends lost 7 bases at V and 6 bases at J; junction bases unmatched: 11. The whole variable domain, remainder taken from reference TRBV7-8 and TRBJ2-1, is GAGVSQSPRYKVAKRGQDVALRCDPISGHVSLFWYQQALGQGPEFLTYFQNEAQLDKSGLPSDRFFAERPEGSVSTLKIQRTQQEDSAVYLCASNPRFSGGGNEQFFGPGTRLTVL.

The gene calls are TRBV2 and TRBJ1-2; 9 bases fit TRBD1. The germline V gene has CDR1 SNHLY and CDR2 FYNNEI. V was pared by 5 bases and J by 7 bases, with 8 bases of the junction left unmatched. The CDR3 totals 14 residues. The CDR3 protein is CASSTGTGRSGYTF. The DNA for the CDR3 is TGTGCCAGCAGTACCGGGACAGGGAGGAGTGGCTACACCTTC.

The genes are TRBV9 and TRBJ2-1; 9 positions match TRBD2. Trimming cost V 5 bases and J 0 bases; bases outside gene matches: 15. Germline V gene sequence: CDR1 SGDLS, CDR2 YYNGEE. This CDR3 has 19 amino acids. CDR3 nucleotide sequence: TGTGCCAGCAGTCCGAAGGCGAGCGGGGGGCCTAGCTCCTACAATGAGCAGTTCTTC. It codes for CASSPKASGGPSSYNEQFF. Combining the CDR3 with reference TRBV9 and TRBJ2-1 gives the whole variable domain DSGVTQTPKHLITATGQRVTLRCSPRSGDLSVYWYQQSLDQGLQFLIQYYNGEERAKGNILERFSAQQFPDLHSELNLSSLELGDSALYFCASSPKASGGPSSYNEQFFGPGTRLTVL.

As for this clone: The sample has other DNA sequences that encode this CDR3 too. The V gene is TRBV6-5, the J gene TRBJ1-6; D possibly corresponds to TRBD1 (5 bases). Trimming shortened V by 6 bases and J by 4 bases, and 10 bases separated the two germline ends. CDR1 is MNHEY, CDR2 SVGAGI, per germline. This CDR3 has 14 residues. The CDR3 protein is CASSFDRYNSPLHF. The CDR3 region has the DNA TGTGCCAGCAGCTTTGACAGATATAATTCACCCCTCCACTTT.

The chain employs TRBV19 and TRBJ2-5; D possibly corresponds to TRBD2 (6 bases). The CDR3 is 15 residues long. Germline CDR1 reads LNHDA; CDR2 reads SQIVND (reference sequence). Trimming pared 6 bases from V and 5 bases from J, leaving 19 bases between. The CDR3 here is CASSRRGREAETQYF. Written as DNA, the CDR3 is TGTGCCAGTAGCCGCCGAGGCAGGGAGGCCGAGACCCAGTACTTC.

V and J are TRBV7-2 and TRBJ2-7, with a weak D call TRBD2 (6 bases). V lost 0 bases, J lost 8 bases, and 17 bases lay in between. The germline V gene has CDR1 SGHTA and CDR2 FQGNSA. The CDR3 totals 15 residues. The CDR3 DNA reads as TGTGCCAGCAGCTTAGCTTATGCTAGCGCAAATCAGCAGTACTTC. Protein product: CASSLAYASANQQYF.

The chain is built from TRBV7-6 and TRBJ2-5; 7 nucleotides align to TRBD2. Germline CDR1 is SGHVS and CDR2 is FNYEAQ. V lost 2 bases, J lost 5 bases, and 5 bases stayed unmatched. The CDR3 covers 14 residues. The CDR3: CASSLLGEGETQYF. DNA for the CDR3: TGTGCCAGCAGCTTACTGGGGGAGGGGGAGACCCAGTACTTC. The full variable domain, rest sourced from reference TRBV7-6 and TRBJ2-5, is GAGVSQSPRYKVTKRGQDVALRCDPISGHVSLYWYRQALGQGPEFLTYFNYEAQQDKSGLPNDRFSAERPEGSISTLTIQRTEQRDSAMYRCASSLLGEGETQYFGPGTRLLVL.

V is TRBV7-9 and J is TRBJ1-1, with D possibly matching TRBD1 (6 bases). The V gene's germline CDR1 is SEHNR and CDR2 FQNEAQ (reference sequence). This CDR3 comprises 16 residues. V was shortened by 5 bases and J by 4 bases, with 20 bases between the two germline ends. This CDR3 reads CASSLTLGGAGTEAFF. The CDR3 nucleotides are TGTGCCAGCAGCCTAACCCTGGGGGGGGCCGGCACTGAAGCTTTCTTT.

The chain has TRBV2 and TRBJ2-5; D remains unclear. V was clipped by 5 bases and J by 1 base, with 8 bases between them. Germline CDR1 is SNHLY and CDR2 is FYNNEI. The CDR3 is 13 amino acids. CDR3 nucleotides: TGTGCCAGCAGTTCCTACTTCCAAGAGACCCAGTACTTC. It is translated as CASSSYFQETQYF.

J is TRBJ1-1 and V is TRBV10-3, with 7 bases fitting TRBD1. The CDR3 sequence is 13 residues long. V dropped 6 bases and J dropped 0; count of bases not matched to a gene: 1. CDR1 ENHRY and CDR2 SYGVKD come from the germline V gene. The CDR3 is CAIRTGMNTEAFF. CDR3 in DNA: TGTGCCATCAGGACAGGGATGAACACTGAAGCTTTCTTT.

The table lists this clone with a count of one. The J gene is TRBJ2-2, the V gene TRBV7-3; TRBD1 is a possible D gene (6 bases). The V end was cut by 1 base, the J end by 0 bases, with 9 bases between. CDR3 length equals 16 residues. Germline V gives CDR1 SGHTA, CDR2 FQGTGA. The CDR3, as DNA: TGTGCCAGCAGCTTAATGGGGGCACCGAACACCGGGGAGCTGTTTTTT. Translated: CASSLMGAPNTGELFF.

V is TRBV12-5 and J is TRBJ2-1; 11 bases map to TRBD2. The V segment lost 7 bases and the J segment 7 bases; nucleotides outside the gene matches: 6. Germline assignment: CDR1 LGHNT and CDR2 FRNRAP. The CDR3 runs to 14 residues. The CDR3 nucleotides read TGTGCTAGTGCTACTAGCGGGGGAGTAAATGAGCAGTTCTTC. Amino acid sequence: CASATSGGVNEQFF.

The chain is built from TRBV6-5 and TRBJ1-3; no firm D call. Trimming stripped 0 bases from V and 1 base from J, with 4 bases between. CDR1 is MNHEY, CDR2 SVGAGI, per germline. CDR3 size: 14 residues. The CDR3 reads CASSYSLSGNTIYF. Written as DNA, the CDR3 is TGTGCCAGCAGTTACTCCTTGTCTGGAAACACCATATATTTT.

The genes are TRBV7-9 and TRBJ1-3; D ambiguous. Germline CDR1 reads SEHNR; CDR2 reads FQNEAQ (reference sequence). This CDR3 spans 15 amino acids. Deletions cut 3 bases from V and 3 bases from J, with 12 bases between. The CDR3 bases are TGTGCCAGCAGCTTGGCTTCCATCGATGGAAACACCATATATTTT. It is translated as CASSLASIDGNTIYF.

The CDR3 protein is CASRRPGTENSPLHF. For the CDR3, the DNA is TGTGCCAGCAGACGCCCCGGGACAGAGAATTCACCCCTCCACTTT. The J gene is TRBJ1-6, the V gene TRBV28; 7 bases align to TRBD1. Looked up from germline, CDR1 is MDHEN and CDR2 is SYDVKM. CDR3 length: 15 residues. Germline trimming cut 6 bases from V and 7 bases from J; bases unmatched to any gene: 9.

The V gene is TRBV2, the J gene TRBJ2-7; D is uncertain. This CDR3 comprises 17 residues. With 1 base removed from V and 1 base from J, the gap between germline ends came to 17 bases. CDR1 and CDR2 (germline): SNHLY, FYNNEI. CDR3: CASSEGARSARSYEQYF. The CDR3, as DNA: TGTGCCAGCAGTGAAGGCGCTCGTTCCGCACGGTCCTACGAGCAGTACTTC.

This chain joins TRBV7-6 and TRBJ2-3, with 12 bases identical to TRBD2. The CDR3 totals 15 residues. With 6 bases clipped from V and 6 bases from J, the junction kept 7 bases outside the gene matches. Germline V gene lookup returns CDR1 SGHVS and CDR2 FNYEAQ. CDR3 sequence: CASSYLAGGRDTQYF. The CDR3 DNA sequence: TGTGCCAGCAGTTACCTAGCGGGGGGGCGGGATACGCAGTATTTT.